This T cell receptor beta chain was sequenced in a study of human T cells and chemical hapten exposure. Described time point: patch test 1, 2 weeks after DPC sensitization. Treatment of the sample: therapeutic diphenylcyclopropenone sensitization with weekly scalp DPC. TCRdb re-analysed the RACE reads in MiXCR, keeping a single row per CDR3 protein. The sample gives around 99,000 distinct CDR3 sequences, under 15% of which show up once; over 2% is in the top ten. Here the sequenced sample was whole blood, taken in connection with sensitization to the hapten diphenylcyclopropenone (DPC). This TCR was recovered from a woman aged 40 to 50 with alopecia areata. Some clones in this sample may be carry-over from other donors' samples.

CDR3 DNA sequence: TGCAGTGCTACGACAGGCGGGTATCAGCCCCAGCATTTT. Translating gives CSATTGGYQPQHF. The chain carries TRBV20-1 and TRBJ1-5, with a weak D call TRBD1 (6 bases). The CDR3 spans 13 residues. V shed 4 bases and J shed 5 bases, with 12 bases lying between them. CDR1 is DFQATT and CDR2 is SNEGSKA in the germline V gene (reference sequence).